This entry features one T cell receptor (beta chain) sequence. The antigen is undetermined. Into CD45RA+ naive and CD45RA-negative memory subsets, the CD4+ cells were split. This entry is derived from a study of shared clonotypes between healthy human individuals. J was trimmed by 1 base and V by 4 bases; bases with no gene match: 9. The CDR3 runs to 17 residues. The germline gives CDR1 LNHDA, CDR2 SQIVND (reference sequence). Study conclusions and caveats: Across four donors, naive CD4 shared roughly 5%, naive CD8 about 3.2%, memory CD4 roughly 2.5%, memory CD8 roughly 0.37%.

Some clones are missing from TCRdb's copy, which holds only in-frame ones; the method was immunoSEQ multiplex PCR. The sample records 1.4 million to 1.5 million clones, roughly 96% being singletons. Material for sequencing was naive CD4+ T cells sorted from blood. The subset is: CD45RA+ positively selected. The gene calls are TRBV19 and TRBJ1-3; 8 bases align to TRBD1. The origin of this receptor is a man aged 30-40 years in good health. The CDR3 spells CASSRTGLLPSGNTIYF. CDR3 DNA: TGTGCCAGTAGTAGGACAGGGCTCCTACCGTCTGGAAACACCATATATTTT.